This T cell receptor beta chain was profiled in a study of control samples from healthy donors and cancer patients. This clone was observed a handful of times. The CDR3 is 12 amino acids. Trimming left V 2 bases short and J 4 bases short, with 8 bases between. Per germline, CDR1 GTSNPN and CDR2 SVGIG (reference sequence). The assay was immunoSEQ multiplex PCR, and TCRdb's table has in-frame clones only and misses some. The sample has approximately 99,000 clones; approximately 82% are singletons. V is TRBV30 and J is TRBJ1-2; D is uncertain. The sample taken for sequencing was blood. The TCR sequence derives from a man aged 18 to 30 in good health. The CDR3: CAWSLGSYGYTF. The CDR3 DNA is TGTGCCTGGAGTCTGGGGAGCTATGGCTACACCTTC.